This TCR beta chain was identified during a study of T cell responses to AZD1222 COVID-19 vaccine. Comments on this clone: No antigen is known for it.

Study-wide findings and caveats: Nearly half of the spike-specific TCRs reportedly recognize variant regions that carry no mutations. The donor cohort was predominantly white British with a female majority, and clonal diversity may have been underestimated. Repertoire samples came only from after the peak T cell response. After two AZD1222 doses, spike-specific TCR breadth and depth rose versus day 0.

The repertoire was sequenced with immunoSEQ multiplex PCR; TCRdb's copy has only in-frame clones and lacks some. The repertoire holds some 130,000 clones, with approximately 85% as singletons. CDR1 is WSHSY, CDR2 SAAADI, per germline. This CDR3 has 13 amino acids. V lost 6 bases and J lost 8; bases outside the gene matches: 7. The input for sequencing was peripheral blood, taken on day 0 of AZD1222 vaccination. V and J are TRBV10-2 and TRBJ1-5; TRBD1 matches at 7 bases. The clonotype was recovered from an adult in good health. The CDR3 bases are TGCGCCAGCAGGGGACAGCCGAGGGAGCCCCAGCATTTT. This codes for CASRGQPREPQHF.